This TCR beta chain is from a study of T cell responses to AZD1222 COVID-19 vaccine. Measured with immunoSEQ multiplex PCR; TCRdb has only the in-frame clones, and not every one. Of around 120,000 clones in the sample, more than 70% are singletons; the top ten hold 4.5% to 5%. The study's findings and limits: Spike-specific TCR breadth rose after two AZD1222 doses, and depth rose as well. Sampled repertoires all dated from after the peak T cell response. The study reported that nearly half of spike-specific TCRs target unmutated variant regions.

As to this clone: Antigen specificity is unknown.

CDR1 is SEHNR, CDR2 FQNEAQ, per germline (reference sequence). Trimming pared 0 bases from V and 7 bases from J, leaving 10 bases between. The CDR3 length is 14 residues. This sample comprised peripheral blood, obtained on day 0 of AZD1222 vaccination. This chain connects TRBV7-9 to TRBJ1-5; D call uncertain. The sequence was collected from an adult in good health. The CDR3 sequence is CASSLAPGGQPQHF. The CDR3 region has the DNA TGTGCCAGCAGCTTAGCCCCAGGTGGACAGCCCCAGCATTTT.